These 4 T cell receptor beta chains came from one sample sequenced in a study of identical twins. TCRdb itself ran the 5' RACE reads through MiXCR, one entry per CDR3 protein. The repertoire holds fewer than 650,000 distinct CDR3 sequences, with 7.1% as singletons. These same records also appear under a second study, on yellow fever vaccine responses in identical twins.

The sequencing sample was made of PBMCs. The origin of the receptors is a woman in her late teens or twenties in good health.

This rearrangement joins TRBV6-2 or TRBV6-3 to TRBJ2-7; 8 positions agree with TRBD1. Germline trimming cut 1 base from V and 3 bases from J; bases unmatched to any gene: 2. CDR1 and CDR2 (germline): MNHEY, SVGEGT. CDR3 length: 14 amino acids. The CDR3 sequence is CASSYWGQVYEQYF. The DNA of the CDR3 is TGTGCCAGCAGTTACTGGGGACAGGTCTACGAGCAGTACTTC.

The genes are TRBV2 and TRBJ2-5; TRBD2 is a possible D gene (6 bases). Germline-derived CDR1 and CDR2 are SNHLY and FYNNEI. The V end was cut by 8 bases, the J end by 5 bases, with 9 bases between. The CDR3 is made up of 11 amino acids. CDR3 in amino acids: CASRGTETQYF. CDR3 DNA sequence: TGTGCCAGCCGGGGGACCGAGACCCAGTACTTC.

This clonotype was recorded many times. The rearrangement links TRBV7-9 to TRBJ2-1; the D is unclear. There are 11 residues in the CDR3. Trimming stripped 5 bases from V and 8 bases from J, with 7 bases between. The germline V gene has CDR1 SEHNR and CDR2 FQNEAQ (reference sequence). In nucleotides, the CDR3 is TGTGCCAGCAGCGAGGTTGATGAGCAGTTCTTC. Translated, it gives CASSEVDEQFF.

The table lists this clonotype with a few counts. The V gene is TRBV24-1, the J gene TRBJ2-1; TRBD1 is a possible D gene (5 bases). This CDR3 is built from 17 residues. V lost 3 bases to trimming and J lost 5 bases, with 19 bases between them. Germline CDR1 reads KGHDR; CDR2 reads SFDVKD. The CDR3 is CATSDDLGIGANNEQFF. The DNA of the CDR3 is TGTGCCACCAGTGATGATTTGGGGATAGGGGCAAACAATGAGCAGTTCTTC.